One sample yielded the 27 T cell receptor beta chains listed below, sequenced in a study of technical replicates of blood from a few donors. Only in-frame clones appear in the TCRdb table, and some are missing; sequencing was by immunoSEQ multiplex PCR. This table holds 84,000 or so clones, just under 95% found once. The source material was T cells isolated from PBMCs. All receptors come from a human donor in good health.

J is TRBJ1-2 and V is TRBV25-1; 10 bases line up with TRBD1. CDR1 MGHDK and CDR2 SYGVNS come from the germline V gene. V lost 4 bases, J lost 4 bases, and 9 bases stayed unmatched. The CDR3 runs 16 residues. CDR3 sequence: CASSGQTGGDGYGYTF. CDR3 DNA: TGTGCCAGCAGTGGTCAGACAGGGGGCGACGGCTATGGCTACACCTTC.

The chain carries TRBV4-2 and TRBJ2-7; no clear D. This CDR3 region has 16 residues. V lost 0 bases, J lost 3 bases, and 15 bases lay in between. Germline V gene lookup returns CDR1 LGHNA and CDR2 YNFKEQ. This chain's CDR3 is CASSQDLPGFYYEQYF. In DNA, the CDR3 is TGTGCCAGCAGCCAAGACCTCCCCGGGTTCTACTACGAGCAGTACTTC.

The chain employs TRBV5-1 and TRBJ2-5; TRBD1 matches at 9 bases. CDR3 length equals 15 residues. Germline lookup yields CDR1 SGHRS and CDR2 YFSETQ. J lost 4 bases, V lost 4 bases, and 8 bases had no gene match. The CDR3 DNA is TGCGCCAGCAGCAACAACAGGGGGCGGAGAGAGACCCAGTACTTC. Translation gives CASSNNRGRRETQYF.

The chain uses TRBV6-4 and TRBJ2-1; 11 positions match TRBD2. The CDR3 is 22 amino acids. After removal of 0 bases from V and 0 bases from J, the junction contained 16 bases not matched to a gene. Germline V gives CDR1 MRHNA, CDR2 SNTAGT. CDR3 in amino acids: CASSDSNCNSASGRTSYNEQFF. In DNA form, the CDR3 reads TGTGCCAGCAGTGACTCGAATTGTAATTCGGCTAGCGGGAGGACCTCCTACAATGAGCAGTTCTTC.

V and J are TRBV7-9 and TRBJ1-4, with 11 bases that match TRBD1. Unmatched junction bases numbered 2, after V lost 4 bases and J lost 7 bases. The CDR3 has 14 residues. Germline V gene sequence: CDR1 SEHNR, CDR2 FQNEAQ (reference sequence). The CDR3 DNA follows: TGTGCCAGCAGCTCGGGACAGGGGGGTGAAAAACTGTTTTTT. Protein: CASSSGQGGEKLFF.

The V gene is TRBV6-5, the J gene TRBJ2-3; TRBD1 might be the D (5 bases). Trimming took 0 bases from V and 3 from J, leaving 10 bases between them. This CDR3 comprises 15 residues. The germline V gene encodes CDR1 MNHEY and CDR2 SVGAGI. CDR3 DNA: TGTGCCAGCAGTTACTCACGCAGGGTGACAGATACGCAGTATTTT. Amino acids: CASSYSRRVTDTQYF.

This clone was counted at least ten times. V usage is TRBV30 and J usage is TRBJ1-1; 9 bases align to TRBD1. Germline lookup yields CDR1 GTSNPN and CDR2 SVGIG (reference sequence). Unmatched junction bases numbered 6, after V lost 3 bases and J lost 1 base. This CDR3 is built from 15 residues. The CDR3 DNA is TGTGCCTGGAGGGACAGGGGTAGGGGGAACACTGAAGCTTTCTTT. Protein: CAWRDRGRGNTEAFF.

The CDR3 DNA follows: TGTGCCAGCAGCTTACCCCTTTCGGCCGGGGAGCTGTTTTTT. This sequence encodes CASSLPLSAGELFF. This rearrangement joins TRBV13 to TRBJ2-2, with D unresolved. The CDR3 runs 14 residues. Germline V gives CDR1 PRHDT, CDR2 FYEKMQ (reference sequence). Trimming cost V 2 bases and J 6 bases, with 10 bases left between them.

The rearrangement links TRBV18 to TRBJ2-5, with D perhaps TRBD1 (6 bases). CDR1 is KGHSH and CDR2 is LQKENI in the germline V gene. The CDR3 spans 15 residues. V was clipped by 4 bases and J by 5 bases, with 17 bases between them. CDR3 nucleotides: TGTGCCAGCTCACGGGGGACACTGGGTCGGGAGACCCAGTACTTC. It specifies CASSRGTLGRETQYF.

The chain couples TRBV29-1 to TRBJ2-7; the D is unclear. V was trimmed by 4 bases and J by 1 base, leaving 14 bases between them. The CDR3 extends over 14 amino acids. Germline V CDR1 and CDR2: SQVTM, ANQGSEA. In DNA, the CDR3 is TGCAGCGTTGCTGGGCAGTTGAGTTCCTACGAGCAGTACTTC. Translated: CSVAGQLSSYEQYF.

J is TRBJ1-2 and V is TRBV6-5; 8 nucleotides agree with TRBD1. V shed 6 bases, J shed 3 bases, and the junction held 0 bases outside the gene matches. Germline assignment: CDR1 MNHEY and CDR2 SVGAGI. The CDR3 consists of 12 residues. The CDR3 region has the DNA TGTGCCAGCAGACAGGGGGACTATGGCTACACCTTC. Its translation is CASRQGDYGYTF.

This chain joins TRBV23-1 and TRBJ1-2; possible D gene TRBD1, 5 bases. TRBV23-1 belongs to the ORF category, with a function that is uncertain. The CDR3 spans 16 residues. Deletions cut 6 bases from V and 5 bases from J, with 22 bases between. CDR3 loop: CASSGAGPHKGYGYTF. The CDR3 coding sequence is TGCGCCAGCAGCGGGGCGGGACCCCACAAGGGTTATGGCTACACCTTC.

This sequence joins TRBV5-1 and TRBJ2-1, with 8 bases matching TRBD2. V trimming: 5 bases; J trimming: 2 bases; junction bases outside the gene matches: 6. This CDR3 is built from 15 residues. Looked up from germline, CDR1 is SGHRS and CDR2 is YFSETQ. CDR3 sequence reads: CASSPSGSPYNEQFF. CDR3 in DNA: TGCGCCAGCAGTCCCAGCGGGAGTCCCTACAATGAGCAGTTCTTC.

The CDR3 DNA reads as TGTGCCAGCAGCTTGTTGGGAGGAAGCGACAATGAGCAGTTCTTC. Translated: CASSLLGGSDNEQFF. The genes are TRBV5-4 and TRBJ2-1; D is possibly TRBD2 (6 bases). V dropped 1 base and J dropped 5 bases, with 13 bases sitting between them. The CDR3 runs to 15 residues. Germline-derived CDR1 and CDR2 are SGHNT and YYREEE (reference sequence).

The chain uses TRBV19 and TRBJ1-2, with TRBD1 as a possible D gene (5 bases). The germline V gene has CDR1 LNHDA and CDR2 SQIVND (reference sequence). V was cut by 2 bases and J by 3 bases, with 19 bases left in between. CDR3 length equals 17 residues. The CDR3: CASSIFGGVENDYGYTF. The CDR3 DNA reads TGTGCCAGTAGTATATTCGGAGGGGTTGAGAATGACTATGGCTACACCTTC.

This clone was seen a single time. The chain combines TRBV28 with TRBJ2-1; D might be TRBD2 (5 bases). Germline V gene sequence: CDR1 MDHEN, CDR2 SYDVKM. CDR3 size: 15 residues. Trimming removed 11 bases at V and 7 bases at J, with 24 bases between. CDR3 residues: CASSESLIARNEQFF. In DNA form, the CDR3 reads TGTGCCTCCTCCGAGTCGTTAATAGCGAGGAATGAGCAGTTCTTC.

The V call is TRBV5-6, the J call TRBJ2-1, with TRBD2 as a possible D gene (5 bases). The CDR3 runs to 14 residues. The germline CDR1 and CDR2 sequences are SGHDT and YYEEEE. With 4 bases removed from V and 9 bases from J, the gap between germline ends came to 17 bases. CDR3 sequence (DNA): TGTGCCAGCAGCGTGGTTGGCGGGCCTACTGAGCAGTTCTTC. It encodes CASSVVGGPTEQFF.

This clone was detected once. The CDR3 sequence: CASSFLGGVIATDTQYF. The CDR3, as DNA: TGTGCCAGCAGTTTCCTCGGTGGAGTGATTGCGACAGATACGCAGTATTTT. This chain uses TRBV27 with TRBJ2-3, with D unresolved. CDR3 size: 17 residues. Germline V gene data show CDR1 as MNHEY and CDR2 as SMNVEV (reference sequence). V lost 3 bases and J 3 bases, leaving 19 bases between the germline ends.

For the CDR3, the DNA is TGTGCCAGCAGTTACCGTCGGCCCGACAAGAACACTGAAGCTTTCTTT. Amino acids: CASSYRRPDKNTEAFF. The V gene is TRBV6-5, the J gene TRBJ1-1, with D hard to call. The CDR3 extends over 16 amino acids. From germline, CDR1 is MNHEY and CDR2 SVGAGI. V lost 2 bases, J lost 1 base, and 14 bases lay in between.

This chain links TRBV9 with TRBJ2-7; 10 bases agree with TRBD1. The length of the CDR3 is 16 residues. V was pared by 4 bases and J by 2 bases, with 9 bases of the junction left unmatched. Germline lookup yields CDR1 SGDLS and CDR2 YYNGEE. Written as DNA, the CDR3 is TGTGCCAGCAGCTCGAGCCCAGACAGGGGGCCCTACGAGCAGTACTTC. It encodes CASSSSPDRGPYEQYF.

This clone was seen only a few times. This rearrangement joins TRBV7-9 to TRBJ1-5; no definite D call. This CDR3 is built from 18 residues. V was shortened by 0 bases and J by 0 bases, with 15 bases between the two germline ends. Per germline, CDR1 SEHNR and CDR2 FQNEAQ (reference sequence). CDR3 nucleotide sequence: TGTGCCAGCAGCTTAGCCGGTAAGGGCGGGTATAGCAATCAGCCCCAGCATTTT. Residues: CASSLAGKGGYSNQPQHF.

The chain couples TRBV27 to TRBJ1-1; 10 positions match TRBD1. Germline-derived CDR1 and CDR2 are MNHEY and SMNVEV (reference sequence). With V trimmed by 2 bases and J by 5 bases, 5 bases remained unmatched. This CDR3 is 15 amino acids long. DNA of the CDR3: TGTGCCAGCAGTTTAAAAGGGACAGGGGAGACTGAAGCTTTCTTT. Residues: CASSLKGTGETEAFF.

This chain uses TRBV5-6 with TRBJ1-1; 7 nucleotides match TRBD1. The CDR3 extends over 12 amino acids. Germline V gene sequence: CDR1 SGHDT, CDR2 YYEEEE. Trimming removed 5 bases from V and 7 bases from J; junction bases left unmatched: 5. For the CDR3, the DNA is TGTGCCAGCAGGCTGGGACAGATTGAAGCTTTCTTT. Protein product: CASRLGQIEAFF.

The V gene is TRBV6-1, the J gene TRBJ2-7; no definite D call. The CDR3 sequence is 10 residues long. The V gene's germline CDR1 is MNHNS and CDR2 SASEGT. V was trimmed by 10 bases and J by 6 bases, leaving 10 bases between them. The CDR3, as DNA: TGTGCCATCCGGTCTGGCGAGCAGTACTTC. Encoded protein: CAIRSGEQYF.

This rearrangement joins TRBV28 to TRBJ2-7; TRBD2 might be the D (7 bases). The CDR3 is 16 amino acids. V lost 5 bases and J 5 bases, leaving 22 bases between the germline ends. Germline CDR1 is MDHEN and CDR2 is SYDVKM. The CDR3 DNA follows: TGTGCCAGCAGTGGAGTGCGGGGGCAGGAATTGGACGAGCAGTACTTC. It translates to CASSGVRGQELDEQYF.

The rearrangement uses TRBV28 and TRBJ1-2, with 8 bases aligning to TRBD1. Trimming removed 6 bases from V and 5 bases from J; junction bases left unmatched: 5. The V gene's germline CDR1 is MDHEN and CDR2 SYDVKM. This CDR3 comprises 13 residues. CDR3 residues: CASSIDRGYGYTF. CDR3 DNA sequence: TGTGCCAGCAGCATAGACAGGGGTTATGGCTACACCTTC.

The chain combines TRBV5-1 with TRBJ2-7; TRBD1 aligns across 7 bases. Germline CDR1 SGHRS, CDR2 YFSETQ. The CDR3 is 14 amino acids. V lost 7 bases, J lost 3 bases, and 10 bases stayed unmatched. CDR3 sequence: CASGWDRPNYEQYF. Here the CDR3 DNA reads TGCGCCAGCGGATGGGACAGACCGAACTACGAGCAGTACTTC.